This T cell receptor (beta chain) originates from a study of cytomegalovirus exposure and HLA in healthy donors (dated by TCRdb to about 2017). Study-wide context: An earlier analysis of 587 of the donors reported around 280 Gb of sequence data and 117 million unique TCR beta sequences obtained from approximately 180 million T cells. Typing coverage differed by locus: A, B, C, DRB1 and DQB1 were typed in roughly 620-630 donors, DQA1 in 522, DPA1 in around 580, and DPB1 in roughly 450. High-throughput TCR immunosequencing, statistical association of individual TCRs with disease status, and machine learning were combined to predict cytomegalovirus infection status. Alongside the repertoire data, information on donor age, sex, ethnicity and CMV serostatus was compiled. In a later analysis, previously published TCR beta repertoires from roughly 710 donors were re-analyzed and high-resolution HLA genotyping was added so that TCR occurrence patterns could be studied. Of the 398 genotyped donors, 81% were placed in the genetic ancestry cluster associated with self-reported Caucasian donors. Rather than using new phenotypic data, the later analysis identified candidate immune exposures from TCR beta sequences and from how often those sequences occurred across donors. An early release covering some 640 HLA-typed donors comprised about 310 gigabases of sequencing data and 85 million to 100 million unique TCR sequences. The study was designed to test whether signatures of past pathogen exposure could be identified by cataloging public T cell receptors. Four to six DR-DQ haplotypes were handled as single units for association and clustering, since linkage in the cohort was strong. Every discovery cohort repertoire had been produced on one sequencing platform. In a later genetic analysis, genome-wide SNP genotypes for about three fifths of the 666 donors were used, and that subset was treated as a discovery cohort. Among 300 to 450 genotyped donors of the cohort, an average of around 240,000 unique TCR beta nucleotide sequences were sequenced per donor, roughly 18% of them non-productive. HLA typing covered class I and class II loci at four-digit resolution. The study used immunosequencing to profile the T cell repertoires of 666 subjects and linked those repertoires to cytomegalovirus serostatus. In an earlier analysis of 587 of the donors, high-throughput TCR beta sequencing was used to judge whether each TCR beta V gene segment behaved as functional or pseudogenic. Along with the approximately 600-subject first cohort, a separate validation cohort of over a hundred different subjects was used. The research as a whole found: Most CMV-associated TCR beta chains appeared to be HLA-restricted in a later analysis, and the HLA associations seemed to be driven largely by CMV exposure. Over 15 rarely observed V segments, including chromosome 9 orphons, were excluded from the earlier analysis of several hundred of the donors because counts were too low. In a later analysis, some 18,000 TCR beta sequences were associated with specific HLA alleles at a false discovery rate of 0.05. In this cohort, only TCR beta chains were sequenced, and detectable features were limited by the absence of alpha or paired-chain data. In a later genetic analysis, a missense DCLRE1C variant was associated with V-gene and J-gene trimming of TCR beta chains, and the association was replicated in an independent cohort. The authors suggested that the approach could potentially be extended to other disease states and immunological phenotypes. A cluster of highly shared sequence variants was judged likely to represent a technical artifact of the sequencing pipeline. Linkage disequilibrium might explain the correlated functional status among segregating V segments, but an unknown experimental factor could not be excluded. Most TCR sequences were seen in very few donors, while some public TCRs were found in many individuals. A further reported finding was that TCR beta sequences accurately predicted the HLA-A and HLA-B alleles for most subjects in the first cohort. In an earlier analysis of 587 of the donors, most TCR beta V segments appeared in productive rearrangements about 87% or about 30% of the time, broadly matching IMGT annotations. Because HLA typing was missing for some donors at each locus, association tests included only the typed subset. Presence/absence analyses assumed roughly uniform sequencing depth across donors, an assumption that may not hold. In both the original and validation cohorts, the classifier was reported to diagnose cytomegalovirus status with high specificity and sensitivity. The 87-base-pair reads could not distinguish some IMGT-functional V segments, including TRBV6-2 and TRBV6-3, so those segments were excluded. In a later genetic analysis, fewer N-insertions in productive TCRs were reported among donors in an Asian-associated ancestry cluster than the roughly 700-donor mean. According to a later analysis, TCR association rates differed among HLA loci, with DRB1 alleles showing the most associated TCRs and HLA-C alleles showing the fewest. CMV serostatus was the only immune exposure information available for the cohort. A few of the identified cytomegalovirus-associated TCR beta chains were confirmed in vitro to be specific for cytomegalovirus antigens. In a later analysis, HLA-associated TCR beta chains were found to be more clonally expanded and to have lower generation probabilities than equally common non-associated chains. A later analysis reported that several top co-occurrence clusters appeared linked to parvovirus B19, influenza, CMV and Epstein-Barr virus. In the study, approximately 160 TCR beta chains were listed as associated with cytomegalovirus. Assigning TCR associations to individual alleles was difficult when HLA alleles, especially DR and DQ, strongly co-occurred.

The method behind the library was the immunoSEQ multiplex PCR assay. For the multiplex PCR, a mixture combining 60 forward primers for TCR Vbeta segments and 13 reverse primers for TCR Jbeta segments was used. Amplification of the CDR3 region of rearranged TCR beta genes was performed with a multiplex PCR assay on genomic DNA. Amplified TCR beta libraries were sequenced as 87-base-pair reads on the Illumina HiSeq System. The study's processing was this. Across the 670 or so repertoires, a later analysis counted tens of millions of unique TCR beta chains, 9.5 million to 12 million of which were shared by at least two donors. Raw reads were error-corrected and collapsed into unique sequences with a nearest-neighbor algorithm that merged closely related sequences to remove PCR and sequencing errors. Alignment of CDR3 sequences to IMGT reference sequences was used to assign V, D and J gene segments. For a sequence to be retained, a match of at least six nucleotides was required to both a V gene segment and a J gene segment. A rearrangement counted as productive if the CDR3 had no stop codons and remained in frame with V and J, and every other rearrangement counted as non-productive. Following IMGT convention, CDR3 was defined as the stretch from the second conserved V-encoded cysteine up to the conserved J-encoded phenylalanine. In an earlier analysis of 550 to 650 of the donors, sequences lacking an unambiguous match to a single V gene segment were excluded. An earlier analysis of roughly 590 of the donors called V segments functional above 56.7% productive rearrangements and segregating when the between-donor standard deviation exceeded 5%. A statistical classification framework was developed to diagnose cytomegalovirus status using the catalog of TCR beta chain sequences. In a later analysis, V and J genes were assigned by comparing TCR nucleotide sequences against IMGT/GENE-DB human TR gene sequences. In a later analysis, CDR3 sequences and most-parsimonious VDJ recombination scenarios were assigned using the TCRdist pipeline. A later analysis defined each TCR beta chain by its CDR3 amino acid sequence plus V-gene family, and excluded reads lacking a unique V-gene family. A later analysis removed several hundred highly shared, low-generation-probability nucleotide sequences to deal with suspected cross-contamination and a sequencing artifact. For each public chain, a later analysis derived a clonal expansion index from normalized ranks of inferred template counts within each repertoire. Generation probabilities in a later analysis came from a VDJ recombination model fitted to out-of-frame rearrangements, and those results were checked against IGoR. In a later analysis, hypergeometric tests were used to score TCR-TCR, TCR-HLA and TCR-CMV co-occurrence, with a repertoire-size bias correction applied to TCR pairs. False discovery rates were estimated in a later analysis by permuting HLA or CMV assignments 20 times. In a later analysis, co-occurring TCRs were grouped using DBSCAN, and TCRdist sequence similarity was added for clustering within HLA-allele-positive subsets. Repertoires with fewer than 30,000 or more than 120,000 public chains were left out of co-occurrence clustering, as were a handful of repertoires with anomalous nucleotide sharing. This immuneACCESS table, as held by TCRdb, lists in-frame sequences with V and J called but not all clones. Of the missing ones, under half trace to an unresolved V gene in checked studies; the others have no known cause. For V, J and clone size, that table is used; D and trimming come from the DNA. Counted in this sample were some 80,000 clones; less than 85% of them appeared once. The leading ten clones occupy over 10% of the sample.

The cohort was made up of approximately 670 healthy bone marrow donors. At the time of sampling, every cohort member was nominally healthy, though immune exposures that went unrecorded were likely present. Of the 700 or so cohort members, fewer than 300 had positive CMV serostatus and roughly 350 had negative CMV serostatus, and CMV serostatus was not recorded for the donor. A peripheral blood sample was provided by each donor, and peripheral blood mononuclear cells were used for TCR beta sequencing. Genomic DNA extraction from the blood cell samples was performed with the Qiagen DNeasy Blood Extraction Kit. Between the V and J ends, shortened by 0 bases and 6 bases respectively, the junction contains 12 bases. Reading from cysteine to phenylalanine, the CDR3 counts 14 amino acids. The kept DNA is CDR3 alone, 42 bases in frame from the first base. Based on the germline V gene (reference sequence), the CDR1 and CDR2 sequences are SGHNT and YYREEE.

A remark on this clone: Its target antigen remains unknown. No much larger clone is present one base from it, and per-base qualities are unavailable.

The sequence links TRBV5-4 to TRBJ1-1; the D gene remains uncertain. The sequenced material came from PBMCs. This clonotype originated in a human donor in good health. The CDR3 reads CASSLARSSAEAFF. The DNA sequence is given as TGTGCCAGCAGCTTGGCTCGCAGTAGCGCTGAAGCTTTCTTT.